Listed below are T cell receptor beta chains from one sample, sequenced in a study of shared clonotypes between healthy human individuals. The data were produced by immunoSEQ multiplex PCR, yet TCRdb's version contains in-frame clones alone and is incomplete. Counted here are roughly 2 million clones, approximately 94% occurring once; the ten biggest clones make up 0.85% to 1.2%. The material sequenced was naive CD8+ T cells sorted from blood. Receptors were obtained from a man in his late teens or twenties in good health. Each CDR3 is given with its conserved first and last residue. The D gene is left open where the match is weak. Size tells how often a clone was seen (once, few, many) or the class of an expanded clone, and some rows leave it out.

v_gene	d_gene	j_gene	abundance	CDR3nt	CDR3aa
TRBV6-1	.	TRBJ2-7	.	TGTGCCAGCAGTTCCCGGACAGCAGACTATTACGAGCAGTACTTC	CASSSRTADYYEQYF
TRBV10-2	TRBD2	TRBJ2-1	.	TGCGCCAGCAGTGAGTCGGGTAGCGGGGGGGCCGATGAGCAGTTCTTC	CASSESGSGGADEQFF
TRBV5-1	TRBD2	TRBJ2-1	once	TGCGCCAGCAGCTCGCCGACTAGCGGGGGGGCTGTGTCCAATGAGCAGTTCTTC	CASSSPTSGGAVSNEQFF
TRBV6-6	TRBD1	TRBJ1-5	.	TGTGCCAGCAGTTCCTTGGACAGGACTAGTCAGCCCCAGCATTTT	CASSSLDRTSQPQHF
TRBV2	.	TRBJ1-1	.	TGTGCCAGCAGTGAAGGGCAGACGGAAGCTTTCTTT	CASSEGQTEAFF
TRBV4-3	.	TRBJ1-2	.	TGCGCCAGCAGTGACAAATATGGCTACACCTTC	CASSDKYGYTF
TRBV5-6	.	TRBJ1-5	.	TGTGCCAGCAGCTTTTGGGGGATCCCCAATCAGCCCCAGCATTTT	CASSFWGIPNQPQHF
TRBV27	TRBD2	TRBJ2-1	.	TGTGCCAGCAGTTTACTTTCCCCTAGCGGTACCTACAATGAGCAGTTCTTC	CASSLLSPSGTYNEQFF
TRBV30	.	TRBJ2-1	.	TGTGCCTGGAGCATACTCACTAGTGAGCAGTTCTTC	CAWSILTSEQFF
TRBV29-1	.	TRBJ1-4	.	TGCAGCGTTGAAAGAGACAGGGAAAAACTGTTTTTT	CSVERDREKLFF
TRBV30	.	TRBJ2-1	.	TGTGCCTGGAGTTGGTTGGCCGACAATGAGCAGTTCTTC	CAWSWLADNEQFF
TRBV14	.	TRBJ1-1	.	TGTGCCAGCAGCCAGCAGGGCATGAACACTGAAGCTTTCTTT	CASSQQGMNTEAFF
TRBV6-1	.	TRBJ2-7	.	TGTGCCAGCAGTGGATACAGGGATCCCTACGAGCAGTACTTC	CASSGYRDPYEQYF
TRBV5-1	.	TRBJ2-1	.	TGCGCCAGCTACGACTTCACCTCCTACAATGAGCAGTTCTTC	CASYDFTSYNEQFF
TRBV2	.	TRBJ2-7	.	TGTGCCAGTACGACCTTATCGGGCTACGAGCAGTACTTC	CASTTLSGYEQYF
TRBV6-1	.	TRBJ1-5	.	TGTGCCAGCAGGATCGACGGTGGCCCGGCCCAGCATTTT	CASRIDGGPAQHF
TRBV19	.	TRBJ2-7	.	TGTGCCAGTAGTAGTAGCGGAGGGGCCTACGAGCAGTACTTC	CASSSSGGAYEQYF
TRBV6-1	TRBD1	TRBJ2-7	.	TGTGCCAGCAGCGGGACAGGTTCCTACGAGCAGTACTTC	CASSGTGSYEQYF
TRBV28	.	TRBJ1-5	once	TGTGCCAGCAGTTTATGGTTCAATCAGCCCCAGCATTTT	CASSLWFNQPQHF
TRBV5-6	TRBD1	TRBJ1-2	.	TGTGCCAGCAGCCCGGACAGGGTTAGTGGCTACACCTTC	CASSPDRVSGYTF
TRBV6-6	TRBD1	TRBJ1-2	.	TGTGCCAGCAGCCCCCGGACAGGCCCTAACTATGGCTACACCTTC	CASSPRTGPNYGYTF
TRBV28	TRBD1	TRBJ1-5	.	TGTGCCAGCAGTTTCCGGGACAGGGGCAATCAGCCCCAGCATTTT	CASSFRDRGNQPQHF
TRBV6-1	.	TRBJ2-5	.	TGTGCCAGCAGTGAGACGATCGTGTCGGAAGAGACCCAGTACTTC	CASSETIVSEETQYF
TRBV19	.	TRBJ2-7	.	TGTGCCAGTAGTATGGGGTCTCAGGTGGGAACCTACGAGCAGTACTTC	CASSMGSQVGTYEQYF
TRBV10-1	.	TRBJ1-2	.	TGCGCCAGCAGTGAGGGACATAGCTATGGCTACACCTTC	CASSEGHSYGYTF